The 5 T cell receptor beta chains below were found in one sample sequenced in a study of T cell responses to AZD1222 COVID-19 vaccine. The protocol was immunoSEQ multiplex PCR, while the TCRdb copy is restricted to in-frame clones and leaves out a portion. This sample yields fewer than 150,000 clones, of which about 90% are seen a single time; over 7.5% belongs to the top ten. Material: peripheral blood, obtained 28 days after the second AZD1222 dose. Every receptor here comes from an adult who received the AZD1222 COVID-19 vaccine.

The chain employs TRBV7-8 and TRBJ2-1, with unresolved D. The V end lost 1 base, the J end lost 3 bases, and 7 bases lay between the germline ends. From germline, CDR1 is SGHVS and CDR2 FQNEAQ. The CDR3 sequence is 14 residues long. CDR3 sequence: CASSLVSNYNEQFF. The CDR3 DNA reads as TGTGCCAGCAGCTTAGTGTCCAACTACAATGAGCAGTTCTTC.

This chain joins TRBV2 and TRBJ1-2; D uncertain. This CDR3 region has 14 residues. Looked up from germline, CDR1 is SNHLY and CDR2 is FYNNEI. The V and J ends lost 1 base and 0 bases respectively, with 6 bases between them. The CDR3 DNA sequence: TGTGCCAGCAGTGAAGGGCCCTCTAACTATGGCTACACCTTC. It translates to CASSEGPSNYGYTF.

This chain connects TRBV2 to TRBJ2-5; 9 bases map to TRBD1. The germline V gene has CDR1 SNHLY and CDR2 FYNNEI. The CDR3 consists of 14 residues. V shed 7 bases, J shed 5 bases, and the junction held 8 bases outside the gene matches. CDR3 DNA sequence: TGTGCCAGCATGCGTACAGGGGGCGGCGAGACCCAGTACTTC. It is translated as CASMRTGGGETQYF.

This clone has only a few counts. The V gene is TRBV14, the J gene TRBJ1-2; D is undetermined. CDR1 is SGHDN, CDR2 FVKESK, per germline. CDR3 length: 13 amino acids. V was clipped by 1 base and J by 4 bases, with 7 bases between them. The CDR3 DNA reads TGTGCCAGCAGCCAAGGGGGAGGCTATGGCTACACCTTC. This sequence encodes CASSQGGGYGYTF.

The V gene is TRBV6-1, the J gene TRBJ1-1, with no clear D. Germline V lookup: CDR1 MNHNS, CDR2 SASEGT. Trimming took 4 bases from V and 4 from J, leaving 19 bases between them. This CDR3 is built from 16 residues. The CDR3 loop reads CASSAIATIQSTEAFF. In DNA form, the CDR3 reads TGTGCCAGCAGTGCAATCGCGACAATACAGAGCACTGAAGCTTTCTTT.